One and the same sample provided the 9 T cell receptor beta chains below, sequenced in a study of cytomegalovirus exposure and HLA in healthy donors. The PCR had 60 Vbeta and 13 Jbeta primers. Profiled with immunoSEQ multiplex PCR; TCRdb holds only in-frame clones, not every one. This table has under 200,000 clones, 62% appearing once. The sample taken for sequencing was PBMCs. The source is a man aged 35-49 years in good health and CMV-seronegative.

V gene TRBV7-2 combines with J gene TRBJ2-1, with 15 positions matching TRBD2. CDR3 size: 18 residues. With V trimmed by 6 bases and J by 0 bases, 6 bases remained unmatched. Germline-derived CDR1 and CDR2 are SGHTA and FQGNSA. In nucleotides, the CDR3 is TGTGCCAGCAGTTCTAGGGGACTAGCGGGGGGCTCCTACAATGAGCAGTTCTTC. Protein product: CASSSRGLAGGSYNEQFF.

The chain employs TRBV4-3 and TRBJ2-1; D is ambiguous. The CDR3 is 14 residues long. V was pared by 0 bases and J by 4 bases, with 7 bases between. Germline V gene lookup returns CDR1 LGHNA and CDR2 YSLEER. The CDR3 here is CASSQDPSYNEQFF. As DNA, the CDR3 is TGCGCCAGCAGCCAAGACCCCAGTTACAATGAGCAGTTCTTC.

This clone was found a few times. V gene TRBV18 combines with J gene TRBJ2-1; 9 bases are shared with TRBD2. CDR1 and CDR2 from the germline V gene are KGHSH and LQKENI. CDR3 length: 15 amino acids. V dropped 3 bases and J dropped 11; count of bases not matched to a gene: 11. CDR3 residues: CASSPPGTSLGQQFF. The CDR3 DNA follows: TGTGCCAGCTCACCCCCCGGGACTAGCCTAGGGCAGCAGTTCTTC.

To note about this clone: Additional DNA sequences in this sample encode the identical CDR3. The V call is TRBV7-3, the J call TRBJ2-2; 7 bases are shared with TRBD1. Germline V lookup: CDR1 SGHTA, CDR2 FQGTGA. The length of the CDR3 is 15 residues. The V gene end was trimmed by 5 bases and the J gene end by 0 bases; junction bases not matched to a gene: 3. The CDR3, as DNA: TGTGCCAGCAGCATTGGACAGGCGAACACCGGGGAGCTGTTTTTT. It yields the protein CASSIGQANTGELFF.

This rearrangement joins TRBV28 to TRBJ1-1, with D perhaps TRBD1 (6 bases). V gave up 6 bases and J gave up 6 bases, with 23 bases separating them. The germline V gene has CDR1 MDHEN and CDR2 SYDVKM. This CDR3 spans 16 amino acids. CDR3 nucleotides: TGTGCCAGCAGCAACGGACAGAGGGGCATATCGGCTGAAGCTTTCTTT. This encodes CASSNGQRGISAEAFF.

The chain employs TRBV5-5 and TRBJ2-6; TRBD1 agrees at 9 bases. This CDR3 has 15 residues. The junction had 5 bases not matched to a gene; V was cut back by 2 bases and J by 8 bases. Per germline, CDR1 SGHKS and CDR2 YYEKEE (reference sequence). This chain's CDR3 is CASSLLTGGTNVLTF. The CDR3 bases are TGTGCCAGCAGCTTACTTACAGGGGGCACCAACGTCCTGACTTTC.

This clone showed up just a few times. The chain has TRBV10-3 and TRBJ2-7; tentatively, D is TRBD2 (6 bases). The CDR3 loop spans 13 amino acids. V dropped 5 bases and J dropped 0 bases, with 8 bases sitting between them. Germline CDR1 reads ENHRY; CDR2 reads SYGVKD. The CDR3 DNA reads as TGTGCCATCAGTAGCGGGCTCTCCTACGAGCAGTACTTC. Protein: CAISSGLSYEQYF.

The chain recombines TRBV30 with TRBJ2-5; 9 bases fit TRBD1. The germline V gene has CDR1 GTSNPN and CDR2 SVGIG (reference sequence). This CDR3 is built from 14 residues. V lost 2 bases to trimming and J lost 4 bases; unmatched junction nucleotides: 5. In DNA form, the CDR3 reads TGTGCCTGGAGTACGGGACAGGGCAGAGAGACCCAGTACTTC. Its protein product is CAWSTGQGRETQYF.

Points on this clone: At one boundary the junction diverges from the germline segment, which might be a read error. The J gene is TRBJ2-5, the V gene TRBV7-7, with TRBD2 as a possible D gene (5 bases). The CDR3 has 16 amino acids. Germline V gene sequence: CDR1 SSHAT, CDR2 FNYEAQ (reference sequence). The CDR3 loop reads CASSLGVEGSQETQYF. In DNA, the CDR3 is TGTGCTAGCAGCTTGGGTGTCGAGGGAAGTCAAGAGACCCAGTACTTC.